Shown below are 12 T cell receptor beta chains from a single sample sequenced in a study of cytomegalovirus exposure and HLA in healthy donors. With 60 Vbeta and 13 Jbeta primers, the PCR was carried out. Generated by immunoSEQ multiplex PCR, the TCRdb table keeps only in-frame clones and is missing some. The data hold 270,000 or so clones, with around 86% observed a single time. The sequencing input was PBMCs. The receptors were gathered from a man aged 35 to 55 in good health and CMV-seropositive.

In its sample, this clone was seen a few times. This chain connects TRBV29-1 to TRBJ2-2; D is unresolved. V lost 5 bases to trimming and J lost 6 bases, with 4 bases between them. The CDR3 consists of 10 residues. Per the germline V gene, CDR1 is SQVTM and CDR2 is ANQGSEA. CDR3 bases: TGCAGCGTTTTCGCCGGGGAGCTGTTTTTT. Protein sequence: CSVFAGELFF.

The V call is TRBV11-3, the J call TRBJ1-1; D uncertain. The CDR3 is 14 amino acids. Germline CDR1 reads SGHNT; CDR2 reads YENEEA. Trimming removed 4 bases from V and 4 bases from J, with 13 bases in between. In DNA, the CDR3 is TGTGCCAGCAGCTCGAGTGCGGGAAGCACTGAAGCTTTCTTT. Translating it yields CASSSSAGSTEAFF.

This rearrangement joins TRBV10-3 to TRBJ2-4; the match to TRBD1 covers 10 bases. The germline gives CDR1 ENHRY, CDR2 SYGVKD. The CDR3 extends over 15 amino acids. With 0 bases clipped from V and 8 bases from J, the junction kept 4 bases outside the gene matches. The CDR3 region has the DNA TGTGCCATCAGTGAGTCGAGACAGGGGGCTGACATTCAGTACTTC. Translating gives CAISESRQGADIQYF.

CDR3 region: CASSQAAGLANYEQYF. The CDR3 DNA reads as TGTGCCAGCAGCCAGGCTGCGGGACTCGCAAACTACGAGCAGTACTTC. The V and J genes are TRBV9 and TRBJ2-7; the D gene is possibly TRBD2 (6 bases). Trimming shortened V by 4 bases and J by 3 bases, and 20 bases separated the two germline ends. The germline V gene has CDR1 SGDLS and CDR2 YYNGEE. The CDR3 contains 16 residues.

The chain combines TRBV4-3 with TRBJ1-1; weak D call: TRBD1 (6 bases). Per germline, CDR1 LGHNA and CDR2 YSLEER. The CDR3 is made up of 19 amino acids. Trimming cost V 0 bases and J 6 bases, with 26 bases left between them. The chain's CDR3 is CASSQDLVGLDSISSEAFF. DNA of the CDR3: TGCGCCAGCAGCCAAGATCTAGTGGGATTGGACAGCATAAGTTCTGAAGCTTTCTTT.

The chain is built from TRBV29-1 and TRBJ1-2, with 7 bases lining up with TRBD1. CDR1 is SQVTM and CDR2 is ANQGSEA in the germline V gene. The CDR3 is 11 amino acids. Germline trimming cut 4 bases from V and 8 bases from J; bases unmatched to any gene: 4. CDR3 region: CSVARDRGYTF. CDR3 in DNA: TGCAGCGTTGCCCGGGACAGAGGCTACACCTTC.

This clone was counted a few times. The chain combines TRBV28 with TRBJ2-7, with 14 bases lining up with TRBD2. The CDR3 has 18 amino acids. The J segment lost 3 bases and the V segment lost 5 bases, leaving 12 bases of the junction unmatched. Germline V gene sequence: CDR1 MDHEN, CDR2 SYDVKM. The DNA of the CDR3 is TGTGCCAGCAGTCCTACACCCAGACTAGCGGGAGGGATCTACGAGCAGTACTTC. Amino acids: CASSPTPRLAGGIYEQYF. Using reference TRBV28 and TRBJ2-7 for the parts outside the CDR3, the full variable domain is DVKVTQSSRYLVKRTGEKVFLECVQDMDHENMFWYRQDPGLGLRLIYFSYDVKMKEKGDIPEGYSVSREKKERFSLILESASTNQTSMYLCASSPTPRLAGGIYEQYFGPGTRLTVT.

This clone appeared a single time. This sequence joins TRBV28 and TRBJ2-7; maybe TRBD2 (5 bases). The germline V and J ends were trimmed by 2 bases and 0 bases, with 14 bases remaining between them. CDR3 length: 16 amino acids. Looked up from germline, CDR1 is MDHEN and CDR2 is SYDVKM. CDR3 sequence reads: CASSLGKRESSYEQYF. As DNA, the CDR3 is TGTGCCAGCAGTTTAGGGAAAAGGGAGAGCTCCTACGAGCAGTACTTC.

The CDR3, as DNA: TGTGCCATCAGCCTTGGAGCGGGAGTTAATGCCGGGGAGCTGTTTTTT. It translates to CAISLGAGVNAGELFF. The chain recombines TRBV10-3 with TRBJ2-2; TRBD2 aligns across 8 bases. With 6 bases clipped from V and 6 bases from J, the junction kept 12 bases outside the gene matches. Germline V gene sequence: CDR1 ENHRY, CDR2 SYGVKD. CDR3 size: 16 residues.

The chain uses TRBV5-1 and TRBJ2-2; the match to TRBD2 covers 12 bases. Germline V gives CDR1 SGHRS, CDR2 YFSETQ. J gave up 6 bases and V 4 bases, and 10 bases lay outside the gene matches. This CDR3 region has 17 residues. The CDR3: CASSPRELAGGSGELFF. DNA for the CDR3: TGCGCCAGCAGCCCCCGAGAGCTAGCGGGAGGGTCCGGGGAGCTGTTTTTT.

V and J are TRBV6-5 and TRBJ1-3; the match to TRBD1 covers 10 bases. J was trimmed by 0 bases and V by 2 bases; bases with no gene match: 1. Germline assignment: CDR1 MNHEY and CDR2 SVGAGI. This CDR3 has 16 residues. The CDR3 reads CASSYGDRGSGNTIYF. The CDR3 DNA follows: TGTGCCAGCAGTTACGGGGACAGGGGCTCTGGAAACACCATATATTTT.

The V and J genes are TRBV21-1 and TRBJ2-4; no check of the table's D call, TRBD1, against the DNA was made. TRBV21-1 is termed a pseudogene. The length of the CDR3 is 24 residues. CDR3 DNA sequence: TGTGCCAGCAGCAAAGAAGGGGTGAAAGACAGGGGCCACTTTACCCAACTAGCCAAAAACATTCAGTACTTC. This gives the protein CASSKEGVKDRGHFTQLAKNIQYF.